The 28 T cell receptor beta chains reported below all come from one sample, sequenced in a study of shared clonotypes between healthy human individuals. Assay used: immunoSEQ multiplex PCR; TCRdb lists only in-frame clones, some missing. This table has a few million clones, approximately 94% appearing once. Sequences were obtained from naive CD4+ T cells sorted from blood. Subset reported: CD45RA+ positively selected. The origin of the receptors is a man aged 18 to 30 in good health.

The rearrangement joins TRBV10-3 to TRBJ2-5; 7 positions match TRBD2. CDR3 length equals 14 residues. In germline, CDR1 is ENHRY, CDR2 SYGVKD. The ends lost 3 bases at V and 5 bases at J; junction bases unmatched: 6. The CDR3 is CAISDGGRGETQYF. CDR3 DNA: TGTGCCATCAGTGACGGCGGGAGAGGGGAGACCCAGTACTTC.

CDR3 sequence (DNA): TGTGCCAGTAGACAGGGTTGGTACAATGAGCAGTTCTTC. It is translated as CASRQGWYNEQFF. The chain joins TRBV19 to TRBJ2-1; D may be TRBD1 (6 bases). The V and J ends lost 6 bases and 4 bases respectively, with 10 bases between them. Looked up from germline, CDR1 is LNHDA and CDR2 is SQIVND (reference sequence). CDR3 length: 13 amino acids.

The chain couples TRBV7-2 to TRBJ2-7; possibly TRBD1 for D (6 bases). This CDR3 contains 12 residues. Germline V CDR1 and CDR2: SGHTA, FQGNSA. V shed 6 bases and J shed 2 bases, with 8 bases lying between them. The CDR3 loop reads CASSTGTYEQYF. As DNA, the CDR3 is TGTGCCAGCAGTACAGGGACCTACGAGCAGTACTTC.

The V call is TRBV6-7, the J call TRBJ2-1, with 9 bases lining up with TRBD2. TRBV6-7 is an ORF for which the function is uncertain. This CDR3 comprises 18 residues. V was clipped by 7 bases and J by 2 bases; unmatched bases: 15. In DNA form, the CDR3 reads TGTGCCAGCAAGTCGGGGACTAGCAGGGAACCGGCCTACAATGAGCAGTTCTTC. The encoded protein is CASKSGTSREPAYNEQFF.

This chain connects TRBV7-8 to TRBJ2-3; a weak D match, TRBD2 (6 bases). This CDR3 has 18 residues. V dropped 3 bases and J dropped 0 bases, with 19 bases sitting between them. CDR1 is SGHVS and CDR2 is FQNEAQ in the germline V gene. CDR3 sequence reads: CASSLGQGIAASTDTQYF. DNA for the CDR3: TGTGCCAGCAGCTTGGGCCAGGGTATAGCGGCTAGCACAGATACGCAGTATTTT. The full variable domain, rest sourced from reference TRBV7-8 and TRBJ2-3, is GAGVSQSPRYKVAKRGQDVALRCDPISGHVSLFWYQQALGQGPEFLTYFQNEAQLDKSGLPSDRFFAERPEGSVSTLKIQRTQQEDSAVYLCASSLGQGIAASTDTQYFGPGTRLTVL.

Here the CDR3 DNA reads TGTGCCTGGACTAGCGGGAGGGGCGAGCAGTACTTC. This gives the protein CAWTSGRGEQYF. The rearrangement uses TRBV30 and TRBJ2-5, with TRBD2 matching 12 bases. TRBJ2-7 explains the end of the DNA better; the J call may be wrong. Germline CDR1 reads GTSNPN; CDR2 reads SVGIG (reference sequence). The CDR3 contains 12 residues.

This chain links TRBV18 with TRBJ1-2; a weak D match, TRBD1 (6 bases). The ends were cut back, 3 bases at V and 5 bases at J, with 16 bases in the middle. Germline V lookup: CDR1 KGHSH, CDR2 LQKENI. The length of the CDR3 is 15 residues. The CDR3 here is CASSPVAGEVYGYTF. Written as DNA, the CDR3 is TGTGCCAGCTCACCGGTCGCAGGGGAAGTGTATGGCTACACCTTC.

V is TRBV27 and J is TRBJ2-5; 8 bases are shared with TRBD2. Germline-derived CDR1 and CDR2 are MNHEY and SMNVEV (reference sequence). CDR3 length: 16 amino acids. V shed 0 bases and J 5 bases; nucleotides not matched to a gene: 8. The CDR3 DNA reads as TGTGCCAGCAGTTTATCTATGGCGGGAGGACAGGAGACCCAGTACTTC. The encoded protein is CASSLSMAGGQETQYF.

This chain links TRBV5-8 with TRBJ1-4, with 10 bases fitting TRBD1. Germline CDR1 SGHTS, CDR2 YDEGEE. This CDR3 contains 16 residues. The junction had 4 bases not matched to a gene; V was cut back by 0 bases and J by 5 bases. The CDR3 sequence: CASSLGDRGVNEKLFF. Written as DNA, the CDR3 is TGTGCCAGCAGCTTGGGGGACAGGGGAGTAAATGAAAAACTGTTTTTT.

The V gene is TRBV6-1, the J gene TRBJ1-2; possibly TRBD1 for D (5 bases). With 5 bases removed from V and 2 bases from J, the gap between germline ends came to 15 bases. Germline assignment: CDR1 MNHNS and CDR2 SASEGT. The CDR3 is 15 residues long. The CDR3 protein is CASSRVLAGNYGYTF. The DNA for the CDR3 is TGTGCCAGCAGTCGGGTCCTGGCAGGGAACTATGGCTACACCTTC.

This chain uses TRBV6-4 with TRBJ1-2; 9 positions match TRBD1. The trim removed 6 bases at V and 4 bases at J, leaving 9 bases unmatched. The CDR3 consists of 15 residues. CDR1 and CDR2 (germline): MRHNA, SNTAGT. In DNA, the CDR3 is TGTGCCAGCAGCCAGGAACAGGGGGCTGTCTATGGCTACACCTTC. It specifies CASSQEQGAVYGYTF.

The V call is TRBV9, the J call TRBJ1-4; tentatively, D is TRBD1 (5 bases). V lost 0 bases, J lost 5 bases, and 14 bases lay in between. The CDR3 is 16 residues long. Germline CDR1 and CDR2: SGDLS and YYNGEE. Here the CDR3 DNA reads TGTGCCAGCAGCGTAGGCGAAGACAGCGTGAATGAAAAACTGTTTTTT. Translation gives CASSVGEDSVNEKLFF. The full variable domain, rest sourced from reference TRBV9 and TRBJ1-4, is DSGVTQTPKHLITATGQRVTLRCSPRSGDLSVYWYQQSLDQGLQFLIQYYNGEERAKGNILERFSAQQFPDLHSELNLSSLELGDSALYFCASSVGEDSVNEKLFFGSGTQLSVL.

J is TRBJ1-2 and V is TRBV6-1; a weak D match, TRBD1 (6 bases). V was pared by 3 bases and J by 4 bases, with 9 bases between. This CDR3 has 13 residues. CDR1 and CDR2 from the germline V gene are MNHNS and SASEGT. The DNA of the CDR3 is TGTGCCAGCAGTGAGAGGGGGACCTATGGCTACACCTTC. It translates to CASSERGTYGYTF.

The V call is TRBV5-6, the J call TRBJ2-1, with 10 bases fitting TRBD2. Germline-derived CDR1 and CDR2 are SGHDT and YYEEEE. With V trimmed by 2 bases and J by 0 bases, 8 bases remained unmatched. This CDR3 has 18 residues. The CDR3 sequence is CASSFGSGRFSSYNEQFF. CDR3 sequence (DNA): TGTGCCAGCAGCTTTGGTAGCGGGAGGTTTAGCTCCTACAATGAGCAGTTCTTC.

This chain links TRBV2 with TRBJ1-5, with no clear D. Deletions cut 7 bases from V and 3 bases from J, with 13 bases between. This CDR3 has 14 amino acids. Germline loops: CDR1 SNHLY, CDR2 FYNNEI. The DNA for the CDR3 is TGTGCCAGCAATACTGGGGAGTACAATCAGCCCCAGCATTTT. Protein sequence: CASNTGEYNQPQHF. Filled out from reference TRBV2 and TRBJ1-5, the complete variable domain reads EPEVTQTPSHQVTQMGQEVILRCVPISNHLYFYWYRQILGQKVEFLVSFYNNEISEKSEIFDDQFSVERPDGSNFTLKIRSTKLEDSAMYFCASNTGEYNQPQHFGDGTRLSIL.

The chain carries TRBV10-3 and TRBJ2-7; 15 nucleotides match TRBD2. V lost 6 bases and J lost 5; bases outside the gene matches: 2. This CDR3 region has 14 residues. Germline CDR1 is ENHRY and CDR2 is SYGVKD. The CDR3 sequence is CAIRGLAGGDEQYF. DNA for the CDR3: TGTGCCATCAGGGGACTAGCGGGAGGAGACGAGCAGTACTTC.

The chain is built from TRBV6-1 and TRBJ2-4; perhaps TRBD2 as D (6 bases). This CDR3 region has 18 residues. The V end was cut by 1 base, the J end by 1 base, with 17 bases between. Germline CDR1 MNHNS, CDR2 SASEGT. CDR3 DNA sequence: TGTGCCAGCAGTGAAGGACGGGGGAAGGCGGCGGCCAAAAACATTCAGTACTTC. Encoded protein: CASSEGRGKAAAKNIQYF.

This chain connects TRBV10-2 to TRBJ1-3; D not certain. Germline CDR1 is WSHSY and CDR2 is SAAADI. The CDR3 loop spans 14 amino acids. The germline V and J ends were trimmed by 3 bases and 0 bases, with 6 bases remaining between them. The CDR3 reads CASSDGSSGNTIYF. CDR3 nucleotides: TGCGCCAGCAGTGATGGCAGCTCTGGAAACACCATATATTTT.

V and J are TRBV6-5 and TRBJ2-6, with 8 bases identical to TRBD2. From germline, CDR1 is MNHEY and CDR2 SVGAGI. With V trimmed by 11 bases and J by 4 bases, 10 bases remained unmatched. The CDR3 length is 15 residues. The CDR3 coding sequence is TGTGCCTGCAACGCGGGGGGCGCCGGGGCCAACGTCCTGACTTTC. Protein product: CACNAGGAGANVLTF.

CDR3 sequence: CASSPRLASISYNEQFF. The CDR3 nucleotides are TGCGCCAGCAGCCCGCGACTAGCGTCTATTTCCTACAATGAGCAGTTCTTC. This rearrangement joins TRBV5-1 to TRBJ2-1; 8 nucleotides line up with TRBD2. V lost 4 bases, J lost 1 base, and 10 bases stayed unmatched. The CDR3 has 17 amino acids. CDR1 and CDR2 (germline): SGHRS, YFSETQ.

The chain carries TRBV7-2 and TRBJ1-4; TRBD1 matches at 8 bases. Per the germline V gene, CDR1 is SGHTA and CDR2 is FQGNSA. The CDR3 consists of 16 residues. With 5 bases clipped from V and 3 bases from J, the junction kept 8 bases outside the gene matches. The CDR3 protein is CASSKGWTGPNEKLFF. CDR3 sequence (DNA): TGTGCCAGCAGCAAAGGGTGGACAGGGCCTAATGAAAAACTGTTTTTT.

The chain carries TRBV27 and TRBJ2-5, with TRBD1 matching 7 bases. After removal of 6 bases from V and 5 bases from J, the junction contained 12 bases not matched to a gene. The germline V gene has CDR1 MNHEY and CDR2 SMNVEV (reference sequence). CDR3 length: 15 residues. The CDR3: CASSSTPTGVETQYF. CDR3 bases: TGTGCCAGCAGCTCGACCCCAACAGGGGTGGAGACCCAGTACTTC.

This sequence joins TRBV7-2 and TRBJ1-6, with 8 bases aligning to TRBD1. The CDR3 covers 15 residues. The germline gives CDR1 SGHTA, CDR2 FQGNSA. Trimming cost V 5 bases and J 9 bases; bases outside gene matches: 9. CDR3 sequence reads: CASSLQGALGSPLHF. DNA for the CDR3: TGTGCCAGCAGCCTTCAGGGGGCGTTGGGTTCACCCCTCCACTTT.

A word on this clone: This CDR3 is also generated by other DNA sequences in the sample. V is TRBV6-5 and J is TRBJ2-7; 8 bases are shared with TRBD1. CDR1 MNHEY and CDR2 SVGAGI come from the germline V gene. The CDR3 is made up of 13 amino acids. V was clipped by 6 bases and J by 2 bases; unmatched bases: 3. The CDR3 DNA reads TGTGCCAGCAGGGGACAGGCCGCCTACGAGCAGTACTTC. Its protein is CASRGQAAYEQYF.

On this clone itself: In the same sample, other DNA sequences code for this CDR3. V usage is TRBV6-5 and J usage is TRBJ1-5; D might be TRBD1 (6 bases). The CDR3 extends over 15 amino acids. CDR1 is MNHEY, CDR2 SVGAGI, per germline. V was clipped by 6 bases and J by 2 bases, with 14 bases between them. The CDR3 DNA sequence: TGTGCCAGCAGCCAACAGGGTTTGGGCAATCAGCCCCAGCATTTT. Translating it yields CASSQQGLGNQPQHF.

CDR3 nucleotide sequence: TGCAGCGTTGAAGTAACCAGGGGTACTGAAGCTTTCTTT. It specifies CSVEVTRGTEAFF. The rearrangement joins TRBV29-1 to TRBJ1-1; D is possibly TRBD1 (6 bases). V was cut by 1 base and J by 5 bases, with 11 bases left in between. Germline assignment: CDR1 SQVTM and CDR2 ANQGSEA. The CDR3 contains 13 residues.

This clone was counted once. This CDR3 reads CASVGATQTQYF. Written as DNA, the CDR3 is TGTGCCAGCGTGGGCGCCACCCAGACCCAGTACTTC. The gene calls are TRBV28 and TRBJ2-5; D not resolved. Trimming shortened V by 8 bases and J by 6 bases, and 13 bases separated the two germline ends. This CDR3 is built from 12 residues. The V gene's germline CDR1 is MDHEN and CDR2 SYDVKM.

A note on this clone: The identical CDR3 is also encoded by other nucleotide sequences in the sample. The chain employs TRBV6-5 and TRBJ1-1; perhaps TRBD1 as D (5 bases). In germline, CDR1 is MNHEY, CDR2 SVGAGI. CDR3 length equals 15 residues. The V end was cut by 0 bases, the J end by 0 bases, with 8 bases between. Written as DNA, the CDR3 is TGTGCCAGCAGTTACTCGGGGGTCATGAACACTGAAGCTTTCTTT. Protein product: CASSYSGVMNTEAFF.